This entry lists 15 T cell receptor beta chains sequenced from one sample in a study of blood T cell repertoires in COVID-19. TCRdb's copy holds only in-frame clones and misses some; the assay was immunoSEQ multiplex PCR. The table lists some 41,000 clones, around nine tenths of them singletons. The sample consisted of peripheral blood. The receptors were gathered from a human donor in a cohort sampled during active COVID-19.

CDR3 nucleotide sequence: TGTGCCAGCAGTTTCCAGCAGCCCCAGCATTTT. It yields the protein CASSFQQPQHF. This chain joins TRBV28 and TRBJ1-5; D not resolved. CDR3 length: 11 amino acids. CDR1 MDHEN and CDR2 SYDVKM come from the germline V gene. Trimming took off 3 bases at V and 7 bases at J, with 4 bases between the two ends.

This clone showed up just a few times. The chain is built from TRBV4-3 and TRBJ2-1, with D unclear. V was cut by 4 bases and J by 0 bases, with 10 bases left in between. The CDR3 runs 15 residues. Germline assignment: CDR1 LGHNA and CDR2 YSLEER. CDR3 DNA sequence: TGCGCCAGCAGCCCCGGGTGGAGCTCCTACAATGAGCAGTTCTTC. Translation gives CASSPGWSSYNEQFF.

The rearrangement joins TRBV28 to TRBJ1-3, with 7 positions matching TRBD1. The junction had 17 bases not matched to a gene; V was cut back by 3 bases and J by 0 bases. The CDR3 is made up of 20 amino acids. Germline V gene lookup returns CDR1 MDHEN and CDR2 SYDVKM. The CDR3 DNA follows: TGTGCCAGCAGTTTCTCCGGGACAGTTTACCAATACCGCTCTGGAAACACCATATATTTT. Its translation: CASSFSGTVYQYRSGNTIYF.

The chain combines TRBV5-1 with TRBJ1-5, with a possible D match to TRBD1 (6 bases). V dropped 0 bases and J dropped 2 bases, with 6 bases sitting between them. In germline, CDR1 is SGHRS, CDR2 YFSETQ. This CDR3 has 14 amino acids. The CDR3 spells CASSLDRGNQPQHF. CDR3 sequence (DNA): TGCGCCAGCAGCTTGGACAGGGGCAATCAGCCCCAGCATTTT.

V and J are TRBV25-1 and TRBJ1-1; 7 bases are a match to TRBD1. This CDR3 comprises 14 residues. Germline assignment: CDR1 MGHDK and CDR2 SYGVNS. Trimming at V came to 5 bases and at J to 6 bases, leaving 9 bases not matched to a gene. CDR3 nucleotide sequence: TGTGCCAGCAGTAGGGAGACAGGGCTCCCTGAAGCTTTCTTT. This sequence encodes CASSRETGLPEAFF.

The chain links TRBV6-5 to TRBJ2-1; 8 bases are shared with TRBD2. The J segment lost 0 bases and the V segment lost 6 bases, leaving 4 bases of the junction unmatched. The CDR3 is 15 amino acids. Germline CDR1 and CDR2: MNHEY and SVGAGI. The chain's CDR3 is CASRKSGSSYNEQFF. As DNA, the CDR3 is TGTGCCAGCAGGAAAAGCGGGAGCTCCTACAATGAGCAGTTCTTC.

The CDR3 here is CATSRDSGGKLEQYF. In DNA, the CDR3 is TGTGCCACCAGCAGAGATTCGGGAGGAAAGCTCGAGCAGTACTTC. The rearrangement uses TRBV15 and TRBJ2-7; 7 bases line up with TRBD2. This CDR3 spans 15 amino acids. V was pared by 0 bases and J by 6 bases, with 8 bases of the junction left unmatched. From germline, CDR1 is LNHNV and CDR2 YYDKDF (reference sequence). Together with reference TRBV15 and TRBJ2-7, the CDR3 gives the full variable domain: DAMVIQNPRYQVTQFGKPVTLSCSQTLNHNVMYWYQQKSSQAPKLLFHYYDKDFNNEADTPDNFQSRRPNTSFCFLDIRSPGLGDTAMYLCATSRDSGGKLEQYFGPGTRLTVT.

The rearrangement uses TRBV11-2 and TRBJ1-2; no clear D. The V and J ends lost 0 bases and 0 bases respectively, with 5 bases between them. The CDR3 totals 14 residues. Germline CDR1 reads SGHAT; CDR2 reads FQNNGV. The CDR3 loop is CASSLDRTNYGYTF. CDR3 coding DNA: TGTGCCAGCAGCTTAGATAGAACTAACTATGGCTACACCTTC.

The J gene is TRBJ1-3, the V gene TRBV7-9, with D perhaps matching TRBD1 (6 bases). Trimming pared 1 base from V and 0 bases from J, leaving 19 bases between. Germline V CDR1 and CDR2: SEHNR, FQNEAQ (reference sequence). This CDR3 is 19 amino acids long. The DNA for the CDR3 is TGTGCCAGCAGCTTAGGTGGGACAACTGATTTTAGCTCTGGAAACACCATATATTTT. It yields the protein CASSLGGTTDFSSGNTIYF.

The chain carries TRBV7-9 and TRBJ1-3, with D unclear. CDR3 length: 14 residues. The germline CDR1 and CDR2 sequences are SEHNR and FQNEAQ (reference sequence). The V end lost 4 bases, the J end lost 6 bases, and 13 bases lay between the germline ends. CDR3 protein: CASSSSSVVNTIYF. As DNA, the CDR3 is TGTGCCAGCAGCTCCTCGTCGGTTGTAAACACCATATATTTT. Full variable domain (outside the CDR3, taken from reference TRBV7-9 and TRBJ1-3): DTGVSQNPRHKITKRGQNVTFRCDPISEHNRLYWYRQTLGQGPEFLTYFQNEAQLEKSRLLSDRFSAERPKGSFSTLEIQRTEQGDSAMYLCASSSSSVVNTIYFGEGSWLTVV.

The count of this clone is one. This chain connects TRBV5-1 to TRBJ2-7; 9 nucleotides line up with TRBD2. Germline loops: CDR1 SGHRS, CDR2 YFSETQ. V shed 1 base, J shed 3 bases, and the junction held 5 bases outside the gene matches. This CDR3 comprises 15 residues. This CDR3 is CASSLLAGENYEQYF. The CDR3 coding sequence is TGCGCCAGCAGCTTGTTAGCGGGAGAGAACTACGAGCAGTACTTC.

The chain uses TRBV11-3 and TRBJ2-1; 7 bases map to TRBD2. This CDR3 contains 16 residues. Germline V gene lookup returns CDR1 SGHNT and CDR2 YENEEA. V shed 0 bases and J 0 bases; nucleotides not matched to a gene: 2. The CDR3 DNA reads TGTGCCAGCAGCTTAGAGGGGACTAACTCCTACAATGAGCAGTTCTTC. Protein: CASSLEGTNSYNEQFF. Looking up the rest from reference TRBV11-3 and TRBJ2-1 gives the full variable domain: EAGVVQSPRYKIIEKKQPVAFWCNPISGHNTLYWYLQNLGQGPELLIRYENEEAVDDSQLPKDRFSAERLKGVDSTLKIQPAELGDSAVYLCASSLEGTNSYNEQFFGPGTRLTVL.

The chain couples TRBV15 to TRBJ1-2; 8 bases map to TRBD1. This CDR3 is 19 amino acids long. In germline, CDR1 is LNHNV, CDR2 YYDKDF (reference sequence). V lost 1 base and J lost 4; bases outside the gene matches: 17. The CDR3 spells CATSRGGATDRGGGYGYTF. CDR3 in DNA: TGTGCCACCAGCAGAGGAGGGGCAACAGACAGGGGAGGTGGCTATGGCTACACCTTC.

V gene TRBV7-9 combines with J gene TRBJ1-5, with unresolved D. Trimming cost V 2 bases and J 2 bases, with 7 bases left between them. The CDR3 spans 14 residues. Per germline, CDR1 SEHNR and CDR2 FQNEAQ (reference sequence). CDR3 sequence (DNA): TGTGCCAGCAGCTTACAGGATGGCAATCAGCCCCAGCATTTT. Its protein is CASSLQDGNQPQHF.

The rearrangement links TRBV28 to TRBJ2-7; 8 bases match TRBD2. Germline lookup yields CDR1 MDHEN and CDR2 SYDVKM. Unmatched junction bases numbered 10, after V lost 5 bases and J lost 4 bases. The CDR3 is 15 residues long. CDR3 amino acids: CASSPPGLGPYEQYF. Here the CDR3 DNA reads TGTGCCAGCAGTCCTCCGGGACTAGGACCGTACGAGCAGTACTTC.